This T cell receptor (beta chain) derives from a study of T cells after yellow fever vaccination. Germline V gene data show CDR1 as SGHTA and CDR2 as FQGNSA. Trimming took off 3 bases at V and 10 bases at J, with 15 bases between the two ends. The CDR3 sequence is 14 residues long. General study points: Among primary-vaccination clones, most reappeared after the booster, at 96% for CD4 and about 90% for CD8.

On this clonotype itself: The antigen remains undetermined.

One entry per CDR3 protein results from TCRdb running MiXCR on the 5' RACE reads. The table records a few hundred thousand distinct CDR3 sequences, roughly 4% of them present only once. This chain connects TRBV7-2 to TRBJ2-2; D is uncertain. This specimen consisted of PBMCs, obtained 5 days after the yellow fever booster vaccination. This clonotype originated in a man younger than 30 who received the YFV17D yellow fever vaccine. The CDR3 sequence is CASSLGWISEELFF. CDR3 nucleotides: TGTGCCAGCAGCTTGGGATGGATTAGTGAGGAGCTGTTTTTT. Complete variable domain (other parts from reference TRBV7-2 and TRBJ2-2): GAGVSQSPSNKVTEKGKDVELRCDPISGHTALYWYRQSLGQGLEFLIYFQGNSAPDKSGLPSDRFSAERTGGSVSTLTIQRTQQEDSAVYLCASSLGWISEELFFGEGSRLTVL.